Following are 15 T cell receptor beta chains from one sample sequenced in a study of cytomegalovirus exposure and HLA in healthy donors. The primer mix had 60 Vbeta and 13 Jbeta primers. Using immunoSEQ multiplex PCR, the repertoire was profiled, and TCRdb retains in-frame clones only, with some absent. The data show around 170,000 clones, roughly 80% seen once. Specimen: PBMCs. The receptors come from a man aged 50-60 years in good health and CMV-seropositive.

This clone has just a few counts. The V call is TRBV5-6, the J call TRBJ2-1; 9 nucleotides agree with TRBD2. Trimming cost V 0 bases and J 0 bases; bases outside gene matches: 1. CDR3 length: 16 residues. Germline loops: CDR1 SGHDT, CDR2 YYEEEE. The CDR3 DNA reads as TGTGCCAGCAGCTTGGTTAGCGGGAGCTCCTACAATGAGCAGTTCTTC. Protein: CASSLVSGSSYNEQFF.

The chain carries TRBV6-6 and TRBJ1-2; D gene unclear. V gave up 2 bases and J gave up 5 bases, with 6 bases separating them. CDR3 size: 12 residues. Germline V gives CDR1 MNHNY, CDR2 SVGAGI (reference sequence). This chain's CDR3 is CASSYARYGYTF. CDR3 DNA: TGTGCCAGCAGTTACGCCAGGTATGGCTACACCTTC.

This sequence joins TRBV9 and TRBJ2-2; 7 nucleotides line up with TRBD1. The junction had 6 bases not matched to a gene; V was cut back by 4 bases and J by 3 bases. Germline-derived CDR1 and CDR2 are SGDLS and YYNGEE. CDR3 length: 15 amino acids. The DNA of the CDR3 is TGTGCCAGCAGCCTCGGTCAGGGGGACACCGGGGAGCTGTTTTTT. This encodes CASSLGQGDTGELFF.

V and J are TRBV4-1 and TRBJ2-7; unclear D gene. This CDR3 is built from 14 residues. CDR1 MGHRA and CDR2 YSYEKL come from the germline V gene. V gave up 5 bases and J gave up 0 bases, with 11 bases separating them. The CDR3 DNA reads TGCGCCAGCAGCTCCCCGACACGCTCCTACGAGCAGTACTTC. Translating it yields CASSSPTRSYEQYF.

In its sample, this clone was seen once. The chain has TRBV29-1 and TRBJ1-1, with D uncertain. V was pared by 5 bases and J by 4 bases, with 8 bases between. Germline lookup yields CDR1 SQVTM and CDR2 ANQGSEA. This CDR3 contains 11 residues. The CDR3 sequence: CSVPTLTEAFF. In DNA, the CDR3 is TGCAGCGTTCCGACTCTCACTGAAGCTTTCTTT.

The chain employs TRBV12-2 and TRBJ1-2; the table's TRBD1 call for D was not verified on the DNA. TRBV12-2 is reported as a pseudogene. This CDR3 is built from 14 residues. CDR3 in DNA: TGTGCAAGTCGCCTTTGGTGGGCGTTTAGAGGCTACACCTTC. Its translation: CASRLWWAFRGYTF.

The V and J genes are TRBV4-3 and TRBJ2-1; D not certain. CDR1 is LGHNA, CDR2 YSLEER, per germline. V was clipped by 0 bases and J by 7 bases, with 16 bases between them. This CDR3 has 16 residues. CDR3 DNA sequence: TGCGCCAGCAGCCAAGATGAAGAACTGCCAAAGAATGAGCAGTTCTTC. Translation: CASSQDEELPKNEQFF.

The rearrangement links TRBV28 to TRBJ2-7, with D possibly matching TRBD1 (6 bases). Germline values: CDR1 MDHEN, CDR2 SYDVKM. V was shortened by 4 bases and J by 5 bases, with 30 bases between the two germline ends. CDR3 size: 19 residues. CDR3: CASSSHGTFVDQGSHEQYF. The CDR3 DNA follows: TGTGCCAGCAGTTCACACGGGACATTCGTTGACCAGGGATCCCACGAGCAGTACTTC.

The V gene is TRBV4-3, the J gene TRBJ2-3; weak D call: TRBD2 (6 bases). Germline V gene sequence: CDR1 LGHNA, CDR2 YSLEER. The CDR3 is made up of 15 amino acids. The ends were cut back, 6 bases at V and 6 bases at J, with 19 bases in the middle. The CDR3 nucleotides read TGCGCCAGCAGTCCGGGACTCCCGGAGTCCGATACGCAGTATTTT. It translates to CASSPGLPESDTQYF.

V and J are TRBV29-1 and TRBJ2-1; D is unresolved. The CDR3 extends over 16 amino acids. Trimming took off 4 bases at V and 4 bases at J, with 20 bases between the two ends. Germline V gene lookup returns CDR1 SQVTM and CDR2 ANQGSEA. CDR3 protein: CSVGTHATSYYNEQFF. As DNA, the CDR3 is TGCAGCGTTGGTACCCACGCCACCTCCTATTACAATGAGCAGTTCTTC.

Concerning this clone itself: Germline is not matched at one junction end, which may reflect a read error. This chain links TRBV6-5 with TRBJ1-5, with 12 bases lining up with TRBD1. The CDR3 runs 14 residues. CDR1 is MNHEY and CDR2 is SVGAGI in the germline V gene. The CDR3 region has the DNA TGTGCCAGCAGAGGGACAGGGGGCAACCAGCCCCAGCATTTT. This encodes CASRGTGGNQPQHF.

This sequence joins TRBV18 and TRBJ1-2; D perhaps matches TRBD1 (5 bases). V lost 3 bases, J lost 4 bases, and 12 bases lay in between. Germline assignment: CDR1 KGHSH and CDR2 LQKENI. This CDR3 has 14 amino acids. The DNA of the CDR3 is TGTGCCAGCTCACCTGGGGGGATTAGCTATGGCTACACCTTC. Residues: CASSPGGISYGYTF.

J is TRBJ2-7 and V is TRBV6-1, with 8 bases fitting TRBD1. The V gene's germline CDR1 is MNHNS and CDR2 SASEGT. Losses at the gene ends were 6 bases for V and 1 base for J; bases not matched to a gene: 8. This CDR3 spans 15 amino acids. As DNA, the CDR3 is TGTGCCAGCAGCCTACGGGACAGGAGATCCTACGAGCAGTACTTC. This gives the protein CASSLRDRRSYEQYF.

The chain combines TRBV11-2 with TRBJ2-3; weak D call: TRBD2 (6 bases). The V end was cut by 1 base, the J end by 10 bases, with 12 bases between. The germline V gene has CDR1 SGHAT and CDR2 FQNNGV. CDR3 size: 13 residues. Here the CDR3 reads CASSLAPGVAQYF. The CDR3 nucleotides read TGTGCCAGCAGCTTAGCGCCGGGAGTTGCGCAGTATTTT.

This clone was observed once. It is unclear where the CDR3 begins or ends on the DNA, so no DNA is shown, and the CDR3 is as TCRdb lists it. This rearrangement joins TRBV30 to TRBJ2-1; the D segment call TRBD1 is taken from the table without a DNA check. The germline V gene encodes CDR1 GTSNPN and CDR2 SVGIG (reference sequence). The CDR3 length equals 14 residues, ends included. CDR3 region: CAWTTSFGQGAKFF.